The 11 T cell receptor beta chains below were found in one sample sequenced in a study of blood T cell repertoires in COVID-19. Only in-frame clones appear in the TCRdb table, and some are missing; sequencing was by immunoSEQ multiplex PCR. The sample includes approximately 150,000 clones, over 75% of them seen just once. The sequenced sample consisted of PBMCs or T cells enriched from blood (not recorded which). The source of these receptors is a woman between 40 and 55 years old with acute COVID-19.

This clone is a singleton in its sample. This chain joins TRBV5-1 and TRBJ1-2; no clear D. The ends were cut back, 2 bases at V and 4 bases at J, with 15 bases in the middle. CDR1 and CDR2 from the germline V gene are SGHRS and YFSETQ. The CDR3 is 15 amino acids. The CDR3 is CASSFSSSAGYGYTF. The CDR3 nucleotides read TGCGCCAGCAGCTTCTCCTCCAGCGCGGGCTATGGCTACACCTTC.

The CDR3 region is CAISRKTDFTHEQFF. The CDR3 coding sequence is TGTGCCATCAGTAGGAAAACGGACTTCACCCATGAGCAGTTCTTC. This chain links TRBV10-3 with TRBJ2-1; D might be TRBD2 (5 bases). Looked up from germline, CDR1 is ENHRY and CDR2 is SYGVKD. This CDR3 comprises 15 residues. The V and J ends lost 5 bases and 8 bases respectively, with 19 bases between them.

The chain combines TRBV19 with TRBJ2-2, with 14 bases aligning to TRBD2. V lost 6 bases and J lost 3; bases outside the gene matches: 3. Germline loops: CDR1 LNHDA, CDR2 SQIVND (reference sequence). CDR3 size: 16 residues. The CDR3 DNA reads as TGTGCCAGTAGCGGACTAGCGGGAGGTCACACCGGGGAGCTGTTTTTT. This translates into CASSGLAGGHTGELFF.

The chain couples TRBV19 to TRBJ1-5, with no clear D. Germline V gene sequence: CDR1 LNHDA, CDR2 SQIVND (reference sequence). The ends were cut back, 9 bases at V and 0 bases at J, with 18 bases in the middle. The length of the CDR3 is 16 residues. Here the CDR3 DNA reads TGTGCCAGCAACGTCGAAGGAGGGTATAGCAATCAGCCCCAGCATTTT. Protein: CASNVEGGYSNQPQHF.

The CDR3 DNA follows: TGCGCCAGCTCTCTCGGGGACAGGGGTAATGGCTACACCTTC. Encoded protein: CASSLGDRGNGYTF. This sequence joins TRBV5-1 and TRBJ1-2; 10 bases match TRBD1. Germline CDR1 is SGHRS and CDR2 is YFSETQ. V gave up 7 bases and J gave up 6 bases; unmatched junction bases: 9. The length of the CDR3 is 14 residues. The complete variable domain, with remaining parts taken from reference TRBV5-1 and TRBJ1-2, reads KAGVTQTPRYLIKTRGQQVTLSCSPISGHRSVSWYQQTPGQGLQFLFEYFSETQRNKGNFPGRFSGRQFSNSRSEMNVSTLELGDSALYLCASSLGDRGNGYTFGSGTRLTVV.

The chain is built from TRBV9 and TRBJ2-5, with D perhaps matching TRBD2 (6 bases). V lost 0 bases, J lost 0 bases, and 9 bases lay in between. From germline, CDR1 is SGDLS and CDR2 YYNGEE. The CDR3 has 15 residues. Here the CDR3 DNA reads TGTGCCAGCAGCGTAGAGGCTAGCGACCAAGAGACCCAGTACTTC. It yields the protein CASSVEASDQETQYF.

The CDR3: CASGGHNQPQHF. The DNA of the CDR3 is TGTGCCAGCGGGGGACACAATCAGCCCCAGCATTTT. The chain uses TRBV2 and TRBJ1-5, with D perhaps TRBD1 (6 bases). The CDR3 runs 12 residues. V dropped 8 bases and J dropped 3 bases, with 8 bases sitting between them. The germline gives CDR1 SNHLY, CDR2 FYNNEI.

The CDR3 protein is CASSLVAGRFTDTQYF. For the CDR3, the DNA is TGCGCCAGCAGCTTGGTGGCGGGGAGATTCACAGATACGCAGTATTTT. The chain links TRBV5-1 to TRBJ2-3, with TRBD2 as a possible D gene (6 bases). The CDR3 has 16 amino acids. The V gene's germline CDR1 is SGHRS and CDR2 YFSETQ. The germline V and J ends were trimmed by 0 bases and 2 bases, with 13 bases remaining between them.

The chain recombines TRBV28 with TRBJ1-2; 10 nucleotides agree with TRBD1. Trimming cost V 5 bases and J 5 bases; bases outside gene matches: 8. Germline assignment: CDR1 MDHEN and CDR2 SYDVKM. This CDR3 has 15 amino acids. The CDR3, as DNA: TGTGCCAGCAGTGGACGGCGGACAGGGGGATATGGCTACACCTTC. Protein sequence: CASSGRRTGGYGYTF.

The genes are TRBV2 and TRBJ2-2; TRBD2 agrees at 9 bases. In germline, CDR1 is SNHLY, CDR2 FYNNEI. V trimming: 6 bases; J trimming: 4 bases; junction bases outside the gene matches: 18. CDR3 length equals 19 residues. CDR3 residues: CASSHNTGRGRGSTGELFF. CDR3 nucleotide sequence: TGTGCCAGCAGCCACAACACCGGGCGCGGGAGGGGTAGCACCGGGGAGCTGTTTTTT.

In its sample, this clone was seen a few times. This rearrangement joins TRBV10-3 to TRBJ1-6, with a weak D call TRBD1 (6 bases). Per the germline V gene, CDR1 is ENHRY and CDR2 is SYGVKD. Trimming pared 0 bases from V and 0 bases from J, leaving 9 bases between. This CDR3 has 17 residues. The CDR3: CAISESRGSSYNSPLHF. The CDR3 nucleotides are TGTGCCATCAGTGAGTCTAGGGGGAGCTCCTATAATTCACCCCTCCACTTT.